The TCR beta chain under discussion was sequenced for a study of blood T cell repertoires in COVID-19 (dated by TCRdb to 2018 to 2020). About the investigation overall: The collaborator samples originated in the United States, Italy and Spain and spanned the acute and convalescent phases of COVID-19. The material from the prospective study consisted of cDNA or gDNA derived from T cells, B-cell-depleted T cells, or PBMCs. HLA class I and class II types, where available, came from metadata supplied by the sample provider rather than from assay-based typing. The repertoires were released in a freely available public database meant as a resource for research on the immune response to SARS-CoV-2. Subjects who had been exposed to COVID-19, were actively infected with it, or had recovered from it provided the deeply sampled blood TCRbeta repertoires that made up the dataset. The samples were drawn from the first 160 participants of the ongoing ImmuneRACE study and from 950 to 1,500 subjects provided by 6 global collaborators. Nearly every sample came with metadata listing a de-identified subject ID, COVID-19 status, age in years and sex.

Worth noting for this clone: This receptor's antigen is unknown. The sample holds no much larger clone one base away, and base qualities are not on file.

Whole blood was collected in K2EDTA tubes by collaborating institutions according to the institutions' own protocols. For TCRbeta analysis, collaborator samples were shipped as frozen whole blood, as isolated PBMCs, or as DNA extracted from either sample type. Here is what the overall study found, with its caveats: How much clinical and demographic metadata was included differed by source and by participant, and the metadata was provided uncurated.

V is pared back by 5 bases and J by 0 bases, with 8 bases lying between the germline termini. From the cysteine through the phenylalanine, the CDR3 covers 13 amino acids. The entry retains the CDR3 DNA only, 39 bases that are in frame from base 1. Taken from the germline V gene (reference sequence), the CDR1 and CDR2 loops are LNHDA and SQIVND. TCRbeta CDR3 regions were amplified from genomic DNA by means of the immunoSEQ Assay, a bias-controlled multiplex PCR. As for the authors' bioinformatics: The number of nucleated cells in each sample was estimated by amplification of reference gene primers within the assay. Sequence reads were collapsed and filtered to measure the absolute abundance of every unique TCRbeta CDR3 rearrangement. For each sample, productive Simpson clonality was calculated as the square root of Simpson's diversity index over productive rearrangements. TCRdb carries this immuneACCESS record with in-frame sequences only. Its versions omit some clonotypes, under half of them owing to an unresolved V gene in the studies checked, with the rest unexplained. That table furnishes V, J and clone size, whereas the DNA furnished D and trimming. Present in this sample are approximately 210,000 clones, around 85% of which were seen just once. The ten largest clones represent around 5.1% of the sample.

Recombination connected TRBV19 to TRBJ2-7; no D gene call is confident. Specimen: peripheral blood. This receptor was obtained from a human donor in a cohort sampled during active COVID-19. This receptor carries the CDR3 CASSFDFSYEQYF. DNA sequence: TGTGCCAGTAGTTTCGACTTCTCCTACGAGCAGTACTTC.